What follows are 2 T cell receptor beta chains derived from one specimen sequenced in a study of CD8+ T cells in alopecia areata. Extraction of RNA preceded its reverse transcription into cDNA, which served as the sequencing template. The repertoire was sequenced with immunoSEQ multiplex PCR; TCRdb's copy has only in-frame clones and lacks some. Among 70,000 to 95,000 clones, 51% were seen once, and the ten largest hold around 6%. Source material: NKG2D-high CD8+ T cells sorted from blood. These receptors came from a human donor with alopecia areata.

CDR3 protein: CASSPTNYNEQFF. DNA for the CDR3: TGTGCCAGCAGCCCGACAAATTACAATGAGCAGTTCTTC. The genes are TRBV5-4 and TRBJ2-1; unclear D gene. This CDR3 region has 13 residues. Germline-derived CDR1 and CDR2 are SGHNT and YYREEE (reference sequence). V was clipped by 4 bases and J by 4 bases, with 9 bases between them.

V is TRBV6-7 and J is TRBJ2-7, with TRBD1 matching 7 bases. TRBV6-7 is marked as an open reading frame, function uncertain. V shed 8 bases, J shed 3 bases, and the junction held 10 bases outside the gene matches. The CDR3 covers 14 residues. In DNA form, the CDR3 reads TGTGCCAGCCTAGTTTTTAGGGACAGCTACGAGCAGTACTTC. Residues: CASLVFRDSYEQYF.